The T cell receptor beta chain under discussion was sequenced for a study of cytomegalovirus exposure and HLA in healthy donors. Study-wide findings and caveats: Most subjects' HLA-A and HLA-B alleles were reportedly predicted from TCR beta sequences.

Donors likely had unrecorded immune exposures despite being nominally healthy when sampled. This clone was counted a few times. Its antigen is as yet unknown. Trimming took 6 bases from V and 10 from J; bases not matched to a gene: 10. Germline V gives CDR1 ENHRY, CDR2 SYGVKD. There are 15 residues in the CDR3. Vbeta (60) and Jbeta (13) primers were used in the PCR. Only in-frame clones appear in the TCRdb table, and some are missing; sequencing was by immunoSEQ multiplex PCR. The sample lists approximately 170,000 clones, approximately 79% seen once, with roughly 2% in the top ten. This sequence joins TRBV10-3 and TRBJ2-1; 12 bases match TRBD1. The sequenced sample was PBMCs. This receptor was taken from a human donor in good health. The DNA of the CDR3 is TGTGCCATCAGCGTGGGACAGGGGGCGCTTGTCGAGCAGTTCTTC. Amino acid sequence: CAISVGQGALVEQFF.